Listed below are T cell receptor beta chains from one sample, sequenced in a study of CD8+ T cells in alopecia areata. Clones were sequenced by immunoSEQ multiplex PCR, and TCRdb holds only the in-frame ones, with some missing. There are 100,000 to 120,000 clones in the sample; 50% to 70% occur only once, and roughly 25% lies in the top ten. The sample consisted of NKG2D-low CD8+ T cells sorted from blood. All receptors come from a human donor with alopecia areata. Both conserved end residues are trimmed from each CDR3.

J: TRBJ1-5
V: TRBV28
CDR3: ASSPGQPQH

J: TRBJ2-7
V: TRBV27
CDR3: ASSPRLAGDYEQY

J: TRBJ1-5
V: TRBV6-6
CDR3: ASSYGLDRGPQPQH

J: TRBJ2-7
V: TRBV14
CDR3: ASSPGLAGPYEQY

J: TRBJ2-1
V: TRBV19
CDR3: ASSILTGVGEQF

J: TRBJ2-1
V: TRBV28
CDR3: ASSFRDKGSYNEQF

J: TRBJ2-1
V: TRBV4-1
CDR3: ASSQGLGNEQF

J: TRBJ2-5
V: TRBV7-9
CDR3: ASSLASTYQETQY

J: TRBJ2-3
V: TRBV2
CDR3: ASRPTSADTQY

J: TRBJ1-4
V: TRBV29-1
CDR3: SIRTDPTNEKLF

J: TRBJ2-3
V: TRBV2
CDR3: ASRARRSGSLDTQY

J: TRBJ1-1
V: TRBV4-1
CDR3: ASSQGQGLRTEAF

J: TRBJ2-2
V: TRBV7-9
CDR3: ASLRDRLSNTGELF